The clone carrying this T cell receptor beta chain came up a few times. MiXCR, run by TCRdb on the RT-PCR reads, gives a single entry per CDR3 protein. The sample shows 450,000 to 600,000 distinct CDR3 sequences, 7.6% of them seen only once. The data originate from a study of response to subunit inactivated influenza vaccine. Germline loops: CDR1 LNHDA, CDR2 SQIVND (reference sequence). The CDR3 loop spans 14 amino acids. V lost 6 bases and J lost 3, with 15 bases in between. This receptor was taken from a man aged 50-75 years who received an inactivated influenza vaccine. The V gene is TRBV19, the J gene TRBJ2-7; TRBD1 is a possible D gene (6 bases). Material: PBMCs from blood, obtained roughly 24 months after vaccination. This CDR3 is CASSPRGTDYEQYF. CDR3 nucleotide sequence: TGTGCCAGTAGCCCCAGGGGTACAGACTACGAGCAGTACTTC.